The source of this TCR beta chain is a study of regulatory T cells in long-lasting Graves disease. With regard to this clonotype: Antigen: not known.

Germline CDR1 reads SNHLY; CDR2 reads FYNNEI. This CDR3 contains 15 residues. V dropped 6 bases and J dropped 2 bases, with 15 bases sitting between them. The study, taken as a whole, reports: The TCR repertoire of persistent Graves' patients was less diverse than that of newly diagnosed ones. Persistent disease was associated with favored TRBV28 usage and with favored use of TRBJ1-2 and TRBJ2-5. Shared public clonotypes totalled about 2,800 in persistent patients, compared with some 920 in new patients.

Regarding time point: persistent/refractory GD, antithyroid drugs over 5 years with positive TRAb. PBMCs provided the RNA from which the TCR library was made. With iRepertoire HTBI primers and Arm-PCR of CDR3 regions, TCR beta libraries were built. Authors' processing steps: From all samples, identification returned 12 to 15 TRBJ and about 63 TRBV segments. TCRdb re-derived calls from the multiplex PCR reads in MiXCR, one entry per CDR3 protein. The V and J calls follow TCRdb's processing rather than the paper's. Here the sample spans about 660,000 distinct CDR3 sequences, about 32% being singletons.

The sequences come from peripheral blood mononuclear cells (PBMCs), collected when the disease was refractory, from a patient treated with antithyroid drugs. The chain joins TRBV2 to TRBJ2-3; TRBD2 might be the D (6 bases). This TCR was sampled from a female donor with Graves disease. CDR3 in DNA: TGTGCCAGCAGCTCAATTAGCGGATACACAGATACGCAGTATTTT. Protein: CASSSISGYTDTQYF.